What follows are 23 T cell receptor beta chains derived from one specimen sequenced in a study of neoadjuvant nivolumab and ipilimumab in lung cancer. TCRdb keeps only in-frame clones here, not all; method: immunoSEQ multiplex PCR. This table holds approximately 26,000 clones, about 85% found once. This sample comprised peripheral blood, obtained before neoadjuvant nivolumab, alone or with ipilimumab. The receptors were sampled from an adult with non-small cell lung cancer.

This sequence joins TRBV5-1 and TRBJ1-2; 11 nucleotides agree with TRBD1. The CDR3 length is 15 residues. Germline lookup yields CDR1 SGHRS and CDR2 YFSETQ. Losses at the gene ends were 2 bases for V and 4 bases for J; bases not matched to a gene: 4. The CDR3 region has the DNA TGCGCCAGCAGCTTTGGGGACAGGGGGGGCTATGGCTACACCTTC. It codes for CASSFGDRGGYGYTF.

V usage is TRBV20-1 and J usage is TRBJ1-1; D possibly corresponds to TRBD1 (5 bases). The CDR3 contains 11 residues. CDR1 and CDR2 from the germline V gene are DFQATT and SNEGSKA (reference sequence). V gave up 3 bases and J gave up 8 bases, with 10 bases separating them. The CDR3 sequence is CSARRWGEAFF. CDR3 coding DNA: TGCAGTGCTAGGCGATGGGGGGAAGCTTTCTTT.

This sequence joins TRBV7-9 and TRBJ1-2; D uncertain. Germline assignment: CDR1 SEHNR and CDR2 FQNEAQ (reference sequence). V was cut by 0 bases and J by 1 base, with 9 bases left in between. The CDR3 is made up of 15 amino acids. CDR3 sequence reads: CASSLAGGINYGYTF. The CDR3 nucleotides are TGTGCCAGCAGCTTAGCTGGAGGGATTAACTATGGCTACACCTTC.

The chain joins TRBV5-1 to TRBJ2-5, with a possible D match to TRBD1 (5 bases). V was clipped by 5 bases and J by 0 bases, with 11 bases between them. Germline V gives CDR1 SGHRS, CDR2 YFSETQ. The CDR3 loop spans 14 amino acids. CDR3 bases: TGCGCCAGCAGGGGGCAGCTAAACCAAGAGACCCAGTACTTC. It specifies CASRGQLNQETQYF.

CDR3 amino acids: CASSQADERAGTQYF. CDR3 in DNA: TGCGCCAGCAGCCAAGCCGACGAGCGGGCTGGTACGCAGTATTTT. The chain joins TRBV4-1 to TRBJ2-3, with a tentative D call TRBD2 (6 bases). V shed 1 base and J shed 8 bases, with 16 bases lying between them. The CDR3 contains 15 residues. CDR1 is MGHRA and CDR2 is YSYEKL in the germline V gene.

The chain links TRBV5-1 to TRBJ2-5, with D tentatively TRBD1 (6 bases). Trimming cost V 0 bases and J 3 bases, with 12 bases left between them. In germline, CDR1 is SGHRS, CDR2 YFSETQ. The CDR3 is 15 amino acids. The DNA of the CDR3 is TGCGCCAGCAGCTTGGCCTGGGCAGGGGAAGAGACCCAGTACTTC. Translated: CASSLAWAGEETQYF.

This sequence joins TRBV7-3 and TRBJ2-2, with TRBD1 matching over 8 bases. J gave up 6 bases and V 6 bases, and 6 bases lay outside the gene matches. The CDR3 contains 14 residues. Germline V gives CDR1 SGHTA, CDR2 FQGTGA. CDR3 coding DNA: TGTGCCAGCAGGCAGGGGGCGCAAGCCGGGGAGCTGTTTTTT. Translating it yields CASRQGAQAGELFF.

The chain combines TRBV25-1 with TRBJ2-1; the D is unclear. This CDR3 is 15 amino acids long. Germline V CDR1 and CDR2: MGHDK, SYGVNS. V was pared by 2 bases and J by 7 bases, with 15 bases between. The CDR3 DNA is TGTGCCAGCAGTGAAGCTAGGTCCGTGGGTAATGAGCAGTTCTTC. It is translated as CASSEARSVGNEQFF. The full variable domain, its missing parts supplied by reference TRBV25-1 and TRBJ2-1, is EADIYQTPRYLVIGTGKKITLECSQTMGHDKMYWYQQDPGMELHLIHYSYGVNSTEKGDLSSESTVSRIRTEHFPLTLESARPSHTSQYLCASSEARSVGNEQFFGPGTRLTVL.

This clone was found once. The chain carries TRBV27 and TRBJ2-2; D not certain. CDR1 is MNHEY and CDR2 is SMNVEV in the germline V gene (reference sequence). Between the trimmed V and J ends, which lost 5 bases and 6 bases, there was a span of 16 bases. This CDR3 region has 15 residues. The CDR3 coding sequence is TGTGCCAGCAGTCACAGCTCTATAAGGGCCGGGGAGCTGTTTTTT. Translating it yields CASSHSSIRAGELFF.

V and J are TRBV5-6 and TRBJ2-3; D is undetermined. V lost 4 bases and J lost 1, with 13 bases in between. CDR1 SGHDT and CDR2 YYEEEE come from the germline V gene. This CDR3 is built from 15 residues. CDR3 protein: CASSLPQVGTDTQYF. As DNA, the CDR3 is TGTGCCAGCAGCCTGCCTCAGGTGGGCACAGATACGCAGTATTTT.

As DNA, the CDR3 is TGTGCCAGCAGCTTGGCCGTGGGGTACGAGGAGCTGTTTTTT. This gives the protein CASSLAVGYEELFF. The chain combines TRBV5-4 with TRBJ2-2; D remains unclear. With 0 bases removed from V and 10 bases from J, the gap between germline ends came to 13 bases. The germline V gene encodes CDR1 SGHNT and CDR2 YYREEE (reference sequence). The CDR3 has 14 amino acids. Filled out from reference TRBV5-4 and TRBJ2-2, the complete variable domain reads ETGVTQSPTHLIKTRGQQVTLRCSSQSGHNTVSWYQQALGQGPQFIFQYYREEENGRGNFPPRFSGLQFPNYSSELNVNALELDDSALYLCASSLAVGYEELFFGEGSRLTVL.

This clone was seen just once. The chain combines TRBV7-9 with TRBJ1-1, with D unclear. Trimming cost V 5 bases and J 1 base, with 14 bases left between them. This CDR3 region has 15 residues. Germline lookup yields CDR1 SEHNR and CDR2 FQNEAQ (reference sequence). CDR3 in amino acids: CASSQAGSGNTEAFF. CDR3 bases: TGTGCCAGCAGCCAAGCGGGATCAGGGAACACTGAAGCTTTCTTT.

V usage is TRBV25-1 and J usage is TRBJ1-3; no clear D gene. The CDR3 is made up of 14 amino acids. The germline gives CDR1 MGHDK, CDR2 SYGVNS. V was shortened by 3 bases and J by 4 bases, with 10 bases between the two germline ends. This CDR3 reads CASSDGVLGNTIYF. In nucleotides, the CDR3 is TGTGCCAGCAGTGACGGGGTGCTGGGAAACACCATATATTTT.

This sequence joins TRBV27 and TRBJ1-2; 10 bases map to TRBD1. This CDR3 is 14 amino acids long. V lost 5 bases, J lost 7 bases, and 7 bases stayed unmatched. Per the germline V gene, CDR1 is MNHEY and CDR2 is SMNVEV (reference sequence). This CDR3 reads CASSPRDRGRGYTF. DNA for the CDR3: TGTGCCAGCAGTCCCCGGGACAGGGGTCGTGGCTACACCTTC.

The chain links TRBV7-2 to TRBJ2-5, with D uncertain. V gave up 3 bases and J gave up 4 bases, with 6 bases separating them. The CDR3 runs to 12 residues. CDR1 is SGHTA and CDR2 is FQGNSA in the germline V gene. Written as DNA, the CDR3 is TGTGCCAGCAGCTTCCTCGGAGAGACCCAGTACTTC. It yields the protein CASSFLGETQYF. Drawing the rest from reference TRBV7-2 and TRBJ2-5, the complete variable domain is GAGVSQSPSNKVTEKGKDVELRCDPISGHTALYWYRQSLGQGLEFLIYFQGNSAPDKSGLPSDRFSAERTGGSVSTLTIQRTQQEDSAVYLCASSFLGETQYFGPGTRLLVL.

The chain couples TRBV7-2 to TRBJ2-5; tentative D call: TRBD1 (5 bases). The germline V gene encodes CDR1 SGHTA and CDR2 FQGNSA. The V end was cut by 6 bases, the J end by 2 bases, with 7 bases between. The CDR3 has 12 residues. The CDR3 nucleotides are TGTGCCAGCAGTCGACAGCAAGAGACCCAGTACTTC. Its translation: CASSRQQETQYF.

The chain joins TRBV7-2 to TRBJ2-2; D gene unclear. V gave up 1 base and J gave up 1 base, with 4 bases separating them. This CDR3 spans 14 amino acids. The germline V gene encodes CDR1 SGHTA and CDR2 FQGNSA. The CDR3 loop is CASSLGGNTGELFF. CDR3 coding DNA: TGTGCCAGCAGCTTAGGGGGGAACACCGGGGAGCTGTTTTTT.

This clone was counted a single time. The gene calls are TRBV2 and TRBJ1-1; 7 bases line up with TRBD1. CDR3 length equals 13 residues. Trimming cost V 7 bases and J 2 bases; bases outside gene matches: 4. Germline V gene sequence: CDR1 SNHLY, CDR2 FYNNEI. CDR3 residues: CASIRQGNTEAFF. The CDR3 DNA is TGTGCCAGCATCAGACAGGGAAACACTGAAGCTTTCTTT.

The chain couples TRBV5-1 to TRBJ2-3; D is unclear. The V end lost 5 bases, the J end lost 0 bases, and 10 bases lay between the germline ends. The CDR3 has 14 amino acids. The germline gives CDR1 SGHRS, CDR2 YFSETQ. The CDR3 loop reads CASREWGSTDTQYF. As DNA, the CDR3 is TGCGCCAGCAGGGAATGGGGTAGCACAGATACGCAGTATTTT.

This clone appeared a few times. V and J are TRBV30 and TRBJ1-4; D not resolved. This CDR3 spans 17 amino acids. CDR1 and CDR2 (germline): GTSNPN, SVGIG (reference sequence). Trimming took 2 bases from V and 0 from J, leaving 16 bases between them. CDR3 sequence: CAWSHWTESSTNEKLFF. The CDR3 DNA sequence: TGTGCCTGGAGTCACTGGACGGAATCCTCAACTAATGAAAAACTGTTTTTT. The full variable domain, with the rest looked up from reference TRBV30 and TRBJ1-4, is SQTIHQWPATLVQPVGSPLSLECTVEGTSNPNLYWYRQAAGRGLQLLFYSVGIGQISSEVPQNLSASRPQDRQFILSSKKLLLSDSGFYLCAWSHWTESSTNEKLFFGSGTQLSVL.

This chain uses TRBV6-5 with TRBJ1-4; D ambiguous. The V gene lost 1 base and the J gene lost 7 bases, with 16 bases spanning the gap. Germline-derived CDR1 and CDR2 are MNHEY and SVGAGI. The CDR3 runs to 16 residues. CDR3: CASSYYGSRRREKLFF. DNA of the CDR3: TGTGCCAGCAGTTACTATGGGTCCCGGAGGCGTGAAAAACTGTTTTTT.

J is TRBJ2-7 and V is TRBV7-8; TRBD1 agrees at 8 bases. The CDR3 totals 15 residues. Trimming cost V 3 bases and J 0 bases; bases outside gene matches: 4. Germline V gives CDR1 SGHVS, CDR2 FQNEAQ. CDR3 sequence reads: CASSFRDRSSYEQYF. The CDR3 DNA is TGTGCCAGCAGCTTTCGGGACAGGTCCTCCTACGAGCAGTACTTC. The full variable domain, completed using reference TRBV7-8 and TRBJ2-7, is GAGVSQSPRYKVAKRGQDVALRCDPISGHVSLFWYQQALGQGPEFLTYFQNEAQLDKSGLPSDRFFAERPEGSVSTLKIQRTQQEDSAVYLCASSFRDRSSYEQYFGPGTRLTVT.

This rearrangement joins TRBV15 to TRBJ1-2, with 7 bases fitting TRBD1. The V gene end was trimmed by 5 bases and the J gene end by 3 bases; junction bases not matched to a gene: 3. CDR3 length: 13 amino acids. Germline CDR1 and CDR2: LNHNV and YYDKDF (reference sequence). CDR3 DNA sequence: TGTGCCACCAGCGTAGACAGGGACTATGGCTACACCTTC. Protein product: CATSVDRDYGYTF.